Relative to its sample, the clone carrying this T cell receptor beta chain is medium-sized. Among the patients, none had received any treatment before thyroid surgery. TCRdb re-clonotyped the PCR reads through MiXCR. The profile shows around 41,000 clones, roughly 14% of them singletons. The CDR3 extends over 17 amino acids. V gave up 5 bases and J gave up 4 bases; unmatched junction bases: 10. Germline CDR1 reads MNHEY; CDR2 reads SVGEGT. This specimen belongs to a study of metastatic and nonmetastatic thyroid tumors. This chain uses TRBV6-2 or TRBV6-3 with TRBJ2-1; 11 nucleotides align to TRBD2. The material sequenced was blood. The receptor was isolated from a female donor with papillary thyroid cancer or a benign thyroid nodule (not recorded which). Some clones in this sample may be carry-over from other donors' samples. CDR3 sequence reads: CASSRGTSGAAYNEQFF. CDR3 DNA: TGTGCCAGCAGTCGGGGGACTAGCGGTGCTGCATACAATGAGCAGTTCTTC.